These 20 T cell receptor beta chains came from one sample sequenced in a study of CD8 T cells in Susac syndrome (dated by TCRdb to the late 2010s). Library preparation was by the immunoSEQ multiplex PCR assay. RNA was extracted with the RNeasy kit and roughly 0.45 to 1 ug was reverse transcribed using random hexamers. Starting from the raw public reads, TCRdb applied fastp trimming at Q25, assembled clones with MiXCR and retained in-frame beta chains. Every distinct CDR3 protein forms one entry, paired with its most common genes and DNA. The sample has 130,000 or so distinct CDR3 sequences on record, about 94% of them singletons. About 0.28% of the sample is taken by the ten largest. Sequencing was performed on CD8+ T cells from PBMCs. All receptors derive from a human donor with Susac syndrome.

The chain is built from TRBV20-1 and TRBJ2-3; D unclear. This CDR3 has 14 residues. Trimming left V 5 bases short and J 2 bases short, with 14 bases between. Germline V gene lookup returns CDR1 DFQATT and CDR2 SNEGSKA (reference sequence). CDR3 sequence (DNA): TGCAGTGCTCCTGATCAGGTGGACACAGATACGCAGTATTTT. It translates to CSAPDQVDTDTQYF.

The chain couples TRBV20-1 to TRBJ2-1; no reliable D call. The CDR3 is 13 residues long. The V gene lost 1 base and the J gene lost 5 bases, with 9 bases spanning the gap. Germline CDR1 and CDR2: DFQATT and SNEGSKA (reference sequence). The CDR3 reads CSARGDSHNEQFF. The CDR3 DNA sequence: TGCAGTGCTAGAGGCGATAGCCACAATGAGCAGTTCTTC.

The genes are TRBV6-6 and TRBJ2-3, with D possibly being TRBD1 (6 bases). CDR3 size: 16 residues. The germline V gene has CDR1 MNHNY and CDR2 SVGAGI (reference sequence). Trimming removed 6 bases at V and 0 bases at J, with 16 bases between. For the CDR3, the DNA is TGTGCCAGCAGCTCGAGGCACAGGGTAAGCACAGATACGCAGTATTTT. This sequence encodes CASSSRHRVSTDTQYF.

V usage is TRBV6-5 and J usage is TRBJ1-6, with 7 positions matching TRBD1. Unmatched junction bases numbered 8, after V lost 6 bases and J lost 6 bases. Germline V CDR1 and CDR2: MNHEY, SVGAGI. This CDR3 has 15 residues. The CDR3 sequence is CASRVTGHLNSPLHF. The CDR3, as DNA: TGTGCCAGCAGGGTGACAGGGCACCTTAATTCACCCCTCCACTTT.

The CDR3 DNA is TGTGCCAGCACCCCGGGACAGGGTTTCAATGGCTACACCTTC. The encoded protein is CASTPGQGFNGYTF. This chain connects TRBV12-3 or TRBV12-4 to TRBJ1-2; TRBD1 aligns across 9 bases. This CDR3 is built from 14 residues. The V and J ends lost 7 bases and 6 bases, in that order; junction bases with no gene match: 9.

The chain combines TRBV9 with TRBJ2-7; 8 positions match TRBD1. Germline-derived CDR1 and CDR2 are SGDLS and YYNGEE. V was pared by 4 bases and J by 7 bases, with 13 bases of the junction left unmatched. The CDR3 length is 15 residues. CDR3 sequence: CASSSRTGPTGEQYF. DNA for the CDR3: TGTGCCAGCAGCTCCCGGACAGGGCCAACAGGGGAGCAGTACTTC.

The chain links TRBV25-1 to TRBJ1-2; weak D call: TRBD1 (5 bases). The germline V gene has CDR1 MGHDK and CDR2 SYGVNS. Trimming took off 4 bases at V and 5 bases at J, with 11 bases between the two ends. The CDR3 totals 13 residues. The CDR3 protein is CASSVGGEYGYTF. The CDR3 DNA reads as TGTGCCAGCAGTGTTGGGGGGGAGTATGGCTACACCTTC.

This rearrangement joins TRBV5-6 to TRBJ1-1; TRBD1 agrees at 11 bases. The V gene's germline CDR1 is SGHDT and CDR2 YYEEEE. The junction had 2 bases not matched to a gene; V was cut back by 3 bases and J by 4 bases. CDR3 length: 14 residues. CDR3 DNA: TGTGCCAGCAGCTGGACAGGGGGCAGCACTGAAGCTTTCTTT. It yields the protein CASSWTGGSTEAFF.

This rearrangement joins TRBV5-5 to TRBJ2-7, with D unclear. Germline CDR1 and CDR2: SGHKS and YYEKEE (reference sequence). The CDR3 loop spans 14 amino acids. Deletions cut 6 bases from V and 3 bases from J, with 16 bases between. DNA of the CDR3: TGTGCCAGCACCTCACCCGGGCCCTTCTACGAGCAGTACTTC. This gives the protein CASTSPGPFYEQYF.

The chain combines TRBV6-2 or TRBV6-3 with TRBJ2-1; D may be TRBD1 (6 bases). The CDR3 contains 14 residues. CDR1 and CDR2 (germline): MNHEY, SVGEGT. V lost 2 bases and J 8 bases, leaving 13 bases between the germline ends. CDR3 sequence: CASSYDPPGDEQFF. Written as DNA, the CDR3 is TGTGCCAGCAGTTACGACCCCCCAGGGGATGAGCAGTTCTTC.

This clonotype came up once. The V gene is TRBV15, the J gene TRBJ1-5, with D uncertain. The CDR3 totals 16 residues. The V gene's germline CDR1 is LNHNV and CDR2 YYDKDF (reference sequence). Trimming removed 3 bases at V and 7 bases at J, with 19 bases between. The CDR3 is CATSSPFLGGNQPQHF. The DNA for the CDR3 is TGTGCCACCAGCAGCCCTTTCCTGGGAGGGAACCAGCCCCAGCATTTT. Variable domain in full (rest from reference TRBV15 and TRBJ1-5): DAMVIQNPRYQVTQFGKPVTLSCSQTLNHNVMYWYQQKSSQAPKLLFHYYDKDFNNEADTPDNFQSRRPNTSFCFLDIRSPGLGDTAMYLCATSSPFLGGNQPQHFGDGTRLSIL.

The rearrangement joins TRBV11-2 to TRBJ2-4; tentatively, D is TRBD1 (6 bases). This CDR3 has 13 amino acids. Per germline, CDR1 SGHAT and CDR2 FQNNGV. V shed 3 bases and J shed 10 bases, with 13 bases lying between them. This chain's CDR3 is CASSLGGRGIQYF. The DNA for the CDR3 is TGTGCCAGCAGCTTGGGCGGCAGGGGTATTCAGTACTTC.

The chain has TRBV7-9 and TRBJ2-1, with 8 positions matching TRBD2. CDR3 length: 14 residues. Per germline, CDR1 SEHNR and CDR2 FQNEAQ (reference sequence). With 4 bases clipped from V and 7 bases from J, the junction kept 6 bases outside the gene matches. DNA of the CDR3: TGTGCCAGCAGCTCACCCGGGGGGGCTAATGAGCAGTTCTTC. Amino acid sequence: CASSSPGGANEQFF.

The chain links TRBV20-1 to TRBJ1-1; no definite D call. Trimming cost V 1 base and J 4 bases, with 10 bases left between them. This CDR3 is built from 13 residues. Germline-derived CDR1 and CDR2 are DFQATT and SNEGSKA (reference sequence). CDR3 amino acids: CSARAAGGTEAFF. The CDR3 bases are TGCAGTGCTAGAGCGGCGGGAGGCACTGAAGCTTTCTTT.

The CDR3 is CSAPLRGYEQYF. CDR3 nucleotides: TGCAGTGCTCCCCTTAGGGGCTACGAGCAGTACTTC. The chain links TRBV20-1 to TRBJ2-7, with a possible D match to TRBD1 (5 bases). The CDR3 length is 12 residues. Between the trimmed V and J ends, which lost 5 bases and 3 bases, there was a span of 11 bases. The germline CDR1 and CDR2 sequences are DFQATT and SNEGSKA (reference sequence).

The chain links TRBV9 to TRBJ1-1; 8 nucleotides agree with TRBD1. This CDR3 contains 13 residues. V shed 3 bases and J 12 bases; nucleotides not matched to a gene: 10. The germline V gene encodes CDR1 SGDLS and CDR2 YYNGEE. CDR3 loop: CASSEYRDRSPFF. CDR3 bases: TGTGCCAGCAGCGAGTACCGGGACAGGAGCCCTTTCTTT.

The chain employs TRBV19 and TRBJ2-1; D is unresolved. The CDR3 totals 12 residues. CDR1 LNHDA and CDR2 SQIVND come from the germline V gene (reference sequence). V was cut by 6 bases and J by 7 bases, with 10 bases left in between. The CDR3 loop is CASSPDWNEQFF. The CDR3 DNA is TGTGCCAGTAGCCCAGATTGGAATGAGCAGTTCTTC.

J is TRBJ2-5 and V is TRBV14, with TRBD1 as a possible D gene (6 bases). There are 12 residues in the CDR3. Germline V gene data show CDR1 as SGHDN and CDR2 as FVKESK. The CDR3 here is CPTSGTQETQYF. DNA of the CDR3: TGTCCCACTTCGGGGACACAAGAGACCCAGTACTTC. Full variable domain (rest looked up from reference TRBV14 and TRBJ2-5): EAGVTQFPSHSVIEKGQTVTLRCDPISGHDNLYWYRRVMGKEIKFLLHFVKESKQDESGMPNNRFLAERTGGTYSTLKVQPAELEDSGVYFCPTSGTQETQYFGPGTRLLVL.

In its sample, this clonotype was seen once. The chain is built from TRBV9 and TRBJ2-3; D perhaps matches TRBD2 (6 bases). CDR3 length: 16 residues. Germline CDR1 is SGDLS and CDR2 is YYNGEE. The germline V and J ends were trimmed by 4 bases and 4 bases, with 19 bases remaining between them. CDR3 residues: CASSTQTRGGADTQYF. As DNA, the CDR3 is TGTGCCAGCAGCACCCAGACTAGAGGAGGGGCAGATACGCAGTATTTT.

This chain joins TRBV3-1 and TRBJ2-1; 8 nucleotides align to TRBD2. The CDR3 has 18 amino acids. Germline assignment: CDR1 LGHDT and CDR2 YNNKEL (reference sequence). Germline trimming cut 0 bases from V and 3 bases from J; bases unmatched to any gene: 10. The CDR3 here is CASSQDDWTSKIYNEQFF. CDR3 in DNA: TGTGCCAGCAGCCAAGATGACTGGACTAGCAAAATCTACAATGAGCAGTTCTTC.